These T cell receptor beta chains were read from a single sample in a study of shared clonotypes between healthy human individuals. The data were produced by immunoSEQ multiplex PCR, yet TCRdb's version contains in-frame clones alone and is incomplete. This sample has some 1 million clones, with more than 60% found just once. Sequences were obtained from memory CD4+ T cells sorted from blood. The source of these receptors is a man aged 18 to 35 in good health. The CDR3 runs from the conserved cysteine through the conserved F or W. The D gene is left open where the match is weak. Some rows mark clone size as missing; the rest say once, few, many or name a class of expanded clone.

>NA|NA|TRBV5-4|TRBJ1-1
TGTGCCAGCAGCTATTTCCCTCCTGCGGAGAACACTGAAGCTTTCTTT
CASSYFPPAENTEAFF
>TRBD1|NA|TRBV6-1|TRBJ1-6
TGTGCCAGCAGGCCCCCCGGGACAGGGGCTTCACCCCTCCACTTT
CASRPPGTGASPLHF
>NA|NA|TRBV5-5|TRBJ1-6
TGTGCCAGCGGCCTTAGGGTAATGGATTCACCCCTCCACTTT
CASGLRVMDSPLHF
>NA|NA|TRBV9|TRBJ1-2
TGTGCCAGCAGCGTTCGTGGAGAGGGACTACAGAGGTACACCTTC
CASSVRGEGLQRYTF
>NA|NA|TRBV9|TRBJ2-1
TGTGCCAGCAGCGTAGTTACTAGGGGTGAGCAGTTCTTC
CASSVVTRGEQFF
>NA|NA|TRBV5-6|TRBJ1-5
TGTGCCAGCAGCTTGGTAGGGGTCAATCAGCCCCAGCATTTT
CASSLVGVNQPQHF
>NA|few|TRBV7-2|TRBJ1-1
TGTGCCAGCAGCTTAGTCGGGGGCATGAACACTGAAGCTTTCTTT
CASSLVGGMNTEAFF
>TRBD2|NA|TRBV14|TRBJ2-3
TGTGCCAGCAGCCGCGGACTAGGACGTGATACGCAGTATTTT
CASSRGLGRDTQYF
>NA|NA|TRBV29-1|TRBJ1-2
TGCAGCGTCCGATCAGGGGTGAACTATGGCTACACCTTC
CSVRSGVNYGYTF
>TRBD1|NA|TRBV5-1|TRBJ2-3
TGCGCCAGCAGCTCGCCGGGACAGGGGGAAGATACGCAGTATTTT
CASSSPGQGEDTQYF
>TRBD2|few|TRBV25-1|TRBJ2-2
TGTGCCAGCAGTGAATATACCGGGGGACTAACCGGGGAGCTGTTTTTT
CASSEYTGGLTGELFF
>NA|many|TRBV5-4|TRBJ2-3
TGTGCCAGCAGCTTAAGTTACGGAGATACGCAGTATTTT
CASSLSYGDTQYF
>NA|NA|TRBV6-6|TRBJ2-1
TGTGCCAGCAGTTACTCCTCCTACAATGAGCAGTTCTTC
CASSYSSYNEQFF
>NA|NA|TRBV29-1|TRBJ2-1
TGCAGCGTTGAAGTACGATCCTACAATGAGCAGTTCTTC
CSVEVRSYNEQFF
>TRBD2|NA|TRBV11-3|TRBJ2-3
TGTGCCAGCAGCTTTGGGACTAGCGAAACAGATACGCAGTATTTT
CASSFGTSETDTQYF
>TRBD1|NA|TRBV16|TRBJ2-5
TGTGCCAGCACCGACAGGGGGGAAAGCCAAGAGACCCAGTACTTC
CASTDRGESQETQYF
>TRBD2|NA|TRBV5-1|TRBJ2-7
TGCGCCAGCAGCTTGGTCTCTGGACTAGCGGGAGTGGGCTCCTACGAGCAGTACTTC
CASSLVSGLAGVGSYEQYF
>TRBD1|NA|TRBV4-3|TRBJ2-5
TGCGCCAGCAGCCAATATAGGGGGCTCCAAGAGACCCAGTACTTC
CASSQYRGLQETQYF
>TRBD1|NA|TRBV27|TRBJ1-6
TGTGCCAGCAGTTCGCCAAACAGGGGTGGTTCACCCCTCCACTTT
CASSSPNRGGSPLHF
>NA|NA|TRBV6-4|TRBJ2-1
TGTGCCAGCAGCCGGGACACTATCTACAATGAGCAGTTCTTC
CASSRDTIYNEQFF
>NA|NA|TRBV5-1|TRBJ1-1
TGCGCCAGCAGCTTGACGGGGCCGATGAACACTGAAGCTTTCTTT
CASSLTGPMNTEAFF
>NA|few|TRBV6-5|TRBJ1-1
TGTGCCAGCAGTTACCAACCGACGGGGAACACTGAAGCTTTCTTT
CASSYQPTGNTEAFF
>NA|NA|TRBV5-6|TRBJ2-1
TGTGCCAGCAGCTTGGTACAGGCCTACAATGAGCAGTTCTTC
CASSLVQAYNEQFF
>TRBD2|NA|TRBV15|TRBJ2-5
TGTGCCACCAGCAGAGTGGCGGGGGGGCAGGAGACCCAGTACTTC
CATSRVAGGQETQYF
>NA|NA|TRBV11-3|TRBJ2-7
TGTGCCAGCAGCCTTCCGGGCGAGCAGTACTTC
CASSLPGEQYF
>TRBD2|NA|TRBV5-1|TRBJ2-1
TGCGCCAGCAGCTTGGGGGCTAGCGGGCCGTCGGATGAGCAGTTCTTC
CASSLGASGPSDEQFF
>NA|NA|TRBV30|TRBJ1-5
TGTGCCTGGAGTCCCGGACAGCCGACTCCCAAACTCCTTTATAGCAATCAGCCCCAGCATTTT
CAWSPGQPTPKLLYSNQPQHF
>TRBD2|NA|TRBV2|TRBJ2-1
TGTGCCAGTCGACTAAGGACTAGCGGGGGTTACAATGAGCAGTTCTTC
CASRLRTSGGYNEQFF
>NA|NA|TRBV7-2|TRBJ2-3
TGTGCCAGCAGCTTAGTGGGGGTGTGGGATACGCAGTATTTT
CASSLVGVWDTQYF
>NA|few|TRBV7-2|TRBJ2-2
TGTGCCAGCAGCGGATACATAAACACCGGGGAGCTGTTTTTT
CASSGYINTGELFF
>TRBD2|few|TRBV5-1|TRBJ2-2
TGCGCCAGCAGCTTGAGGCAAGCGGGGGGTAACACCGGGGAGCTGTTTTTT
CASSLRQAGGNTGELFF
>NA|NA|TRBV11-2|TRBJ1-4
TGTGCCAGCAGCTCCCAGGGAGGGGAAAAACTGTTTTTT
CASSSQGGEKLFF
>TRBD2|NA|TRBV9|TRBJ2-1
TGTGCCAGCAGCGTAGTACCTAGCGGGAGCGATGGAGTCCATGAGCAGTTCTTC
CASSVVPSGSDGVHEQFF
>NA|NA|TRBV18|TRBJ1-5
TGTGCCAGCTCACCGGGGGGTGGGGGTCAGCCCCAGCATTTT
CASSPGGGGQPQHF
>NA|NA|TRBV5-6|TRBJ1-2
TGTGCCAGCAGCGCGCAGGGAGAGGCTGGCTACACCTTC
CASSAQGEAGYTF
>TRBD1|NA|TRBV7-2|TRBJ2-1
TGTGCCAGCAGCTTTACAGGGGGATCTTCGAATGAGCAGTTCTTC
CASSFTGGSSNEQFF
>TRBD1|NA|TRBV29-1|TRBJ2-7
TGCAGCGCCTCGGGACAGGGGCAAATAAGCGAGCAGTACTTC
CSASGQGQISEQYF
>NA|NA|TRBV5-1|TRBJ2-3
TGCGCCAGCAGCTTGTCGCGCTTCACAGATACGCAGTATTTT
CASSLSRFTDTQYF
>NA|NA|TRBV4-3|TRBJ2-5
TGCGCCAGCAGCCAATCTGGCGAGAAGAAAGAGACCCAGTACTTC
CASSQSGEKKETQYF
>NA|once|TRBV7-8|TRBJ2-3
TGTGCCAGCAGCTTTTCAGGGGCTGACACAGATACGCAGTATTTT
CASSFSGADTDTQYF
>TRBD2|NA|TRBV5-8|TRBJ2-4
TGTGCCAGCAGCTTGGTAACTAGCGGAGCCAAAAACATTCAGTACTTC
CASSLVTSGAKNIQYF
>TRBD2|NA|TRBV7-2|TRBJ2-3
TGTGCCAGCACGCCAACGGGACTAGCGGGAGTTGATACGCAGTATTTT
CASTPTGLAGVDTQYF
>NA|once|TRBV19|TRBJ1-5
TGTGCCAGTAGTTGGTCCCAGTATAGCAATCAGCCCCAGCATTTT
CASSWSQYSNQPQHF
>NA|NA|TRBV6-6|TRBJ1-3
TGTGCCAGCAGTTACGGTTACGGACAGTCCGGAAACACCATATATTTT
CASSYGYGQSGNTIYF
>NA|NA|TRBV5-1|TRBJ2-5
TGCGCCAGCAGCTTGGGGCGACAGGAGGGAGAGACCCAGTACTTC
CASSLGRQEGETQYF
>NA|NA|TRBV10-3|TRBJ2-5
TGTGCCATCAGTGAGGTCGGGTGGGCCCAAGAGACCCAGTACTTC
CAISEVGWAQETQYF
>NA|once|TRBV7-9|TRBJ1-4
TGTGCCAGCAGCTTAGTTTCCGACAACTTTTCGCGTAATGAAAAACTGTTTTTT
CASSLVSDNFSRNEKLFF
>NA|NA|TRBV18|TRBJ1-2
TGTGCCAGCTCACAAGACAGAGGCTATGGCTACACCTTC
CASSQDRGYGYTF
>NA|NA|TRBV28|TRBJ2-7
TGTGCCAGCAGCCGGCCGAGCGTCACCTACGAGCAGTACTTC
CASSRPSVTYEQYF
>NA|NA|TRBV9|TRBJ1-2
TGTGCCAGCAGCGTAGATGACACAGGAAGCGTCTATGGCTACACCTTC
CASSVDDTGSVYGYTF
>NA|NA|TRBV9|TRBJ1-6
TGTGCCAGCAGCCCACTTACGGAGTCACCCCTCCACTTT
CASSPLTESPLHF
>NA|NA|TRBV6-1|TRBJ2-3
TGTGCCAGCAAAGACATAAACACAGATACGCAGTATTTT
CASKDINTDTQYF
>TRBD1|NA|TRBV7-9|TRBJ1-5
TGTGCCAGCAGCAAGGGGACAGGCGATTATAGCAATCAGCCCCAGCATTTT
CASSKGTGDYSNQPQHF
>NA|NA|TRBV18|TRBJ1-1
TGTGCCAGCTCACGGCAGGGAAACACTGAAGCTTTCTTT
CASSRQGNTEAFF
>NA|NA|TRBV10-3|TRBJ1-6
TGTGCCATCAGTGAGCGGGAGGGTGGGAATTCACCCCTCCACTTT
CAISEREGGNSPLHF
>NA|NA|TRBV7-8|TRBJ2-1
TGTGCCAGCAGCTTAGGAGGGGCCGGGTCCTCCTACAATGAGCAGTTCTTC
CASSLGGAGSSYNEQFF